The rows below give T cell receptor beta chains drawn from one sample of a study of regulatory T cells in long-lasting Graves disease. MiXCR was run by TCRdb on the multiplex PCR reads, yielding one entry per CDR3 protein. The table shows roughly 400,000 distinct CDR3 sequences, with around 20% occurring only once. The starting material was peripheral blood mononuclear cells (PBMCs), obtained when the disease was refractory, from a patient treated with antithyroid drugs. The source of these receptors is a female donor with Graves disease. Both conserved end residues are part of each CDR3.

TRBV20-1,TRBJ1-1,CSARTPGQNTEAFF
TRBV6-1,TRBJ1-1,CASTLSQEVGAFF
TRBV9,TRBJ2-5,CASSVRQGPQETQYF
TRBV6-5,TRBJ1-6,CASSYSGQGIGSYNSPLHF
TRBV19,TRBJ2-7,CASSMTDYEQYF
TRBV11-1,TRBJ2-7,CASTDGQLGLEQYF
TRBV4-3,TRBJ2-3,CASSQDPPGVASTDTQYF
TRBV12-3/TRBV12-4,TRBJ1-4,CASSIGNNEKLFF
TRBV12-3/TRBV12-4,TRBJ1-1,CASSLGGVEAFF
TRBV2,TRBJ1-4,CASSEWVPMGEKLFF
TRBV9,TRBJ2-2,CASGKSGELFF
TRBV5-1,TRBJ1-2,CASGQTQVLPYGYTF
TRBV19,TRBJ1-1,CASSPTAVNTEAFF
TRBV11-2,TRBJ2-7,CASSLVVRVGTHYEQYF
TRBV12-3/TRBV12-4,TRBJ2-7,CASSHGGLDYEQYF
TRBV6-5,TRBJ1-5,CASSSGGVQPQHF
TRBV12-3/TRBV12-4,TRBJ2-1,CASSLSRDRSSYNEQFF
TRBV5-1,TRBJ2-7,CASSLEGTGPWEYF
TRBV5-6,TRBJ1-2,CASSLDRENGYTF
TRBV28,TRBJ2-7,CASSGAPVYEQYF
TRBV6-2/TRBV6-3,TRBJ2-5,CASSWGGRKETQYF
TRBV6-5,TRBJ1-1,CASSYLLGGLDTEAFF
TRBV15,TRBJ1-5,CATSSKNQPQHF
TRBV30,TRBJ2-1,CAWSYGTSGSNEQFF
TRBV28,TRBJ2-4,CASSFSGDRGGKNIQYF
TRBV7-8,TRBJ1-1,CASSLILSASPMNTEAFF
TRBV7-2,TRBJ2-7,CASSLPGLNEQYF
TRBV19,TRBJ2-4,CASGNGNIQYF
TRBV6-1,TRBJ2-7,CASNRDRGGYEQYF
TRBV9,TRBJ2-5,CASSLATGQGLETQYF
TRBV9,TRBJ2-5,CASSAEMGQGEVLYF
TRBV7-2,TRBJ2-7,CASSSDYEQYF
TRBV7-3,TRBJ2-5,CASSAGTGETQYF
TRBV6-2/TRBV6-3,TRBJ1-5,CASSYSKGNQPQHF
TRBV27,TRBJ2-2,CASSPGGGPPNTGELFF
TRBV5-1,TRBJ2-1,CASSDRDRGKDEQFF
TRBV7-9,TRBJ1-2,CASSMDSTLLYGYTF
TRBV14,TRBJ2-6,CASSRGLAGANVLTF
TRBV4-1,TRBJ2-5,CASSHLGLAGVETQYF
TRBV28,TRBJ2-4,CASSGAGENIQYF
TRBV28,TRBJ2-7,CASSFPSGLSYEQYF
TRBV29-1,TRBJ1-1,CSVEDMGEQNTEAFF
TRBV5-1,TRBJ2-1,CASSLDGYNEQFF
TRBV29-1,TRBJ2-2,CSVNRGSAGELFF
TRBV7-2,TRBJ2-2,CASAEFSGGLFF
TRBV5-1,TRBJ1-1,CASSPETGAPWTEAFF
TRBV29-1,TRBJ2-2,CSVGRLGFAGELFF
TRBV10-3,TRBJ1-2,CATHRGEWDGYTF
TRBV27,TRBJ2-7,CASSSRTGAYEQYF
TRBV5-1,TRBJ1-2,CASSSGQGVAYGYTF
TRBV6-1,TRBJ2-7,CASSNTGQRYEQYF